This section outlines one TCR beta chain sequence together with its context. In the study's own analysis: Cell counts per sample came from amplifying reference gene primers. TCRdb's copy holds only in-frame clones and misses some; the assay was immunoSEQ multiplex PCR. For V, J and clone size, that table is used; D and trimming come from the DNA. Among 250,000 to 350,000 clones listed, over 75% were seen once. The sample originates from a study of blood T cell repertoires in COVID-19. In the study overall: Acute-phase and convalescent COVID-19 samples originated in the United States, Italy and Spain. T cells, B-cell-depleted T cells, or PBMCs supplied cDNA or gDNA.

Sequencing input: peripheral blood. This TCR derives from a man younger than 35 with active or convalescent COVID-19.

The CDR3 nucleotides read TGCGCCAGCAGCGGGACAGGGCCCCGCGAGCAGTACTTC. Translation: CASSGTGPREQYF. The chain recombines TRBV10-2 with TRBJ2-7, with 9 positions matching TRBD1. After removal of 6 bases from V and 6 bases from J, the junction contained 6 bases not matched to a gene. Germline CDR1 and CDR2: WSHSY and SAAADI. This CDR3 is 13 amino acids long.